The entry below gives a single T cell receptor beta chain sequence along with its context. Since the library was made to target alpha chains, this beta chain is a stray read and its abundance is not meaningful. MiXCR, run by TCRdb on the RT-PCR reads, gives a single entry per CDR3 protein. This table has over a hundred distinct CDR3 sequences, roughly 77% appearing once. What was sequenced was memory CD4+ T cells from salivary gland. The clonotype originates from a female donor with primary Sjogren's syndrome.

The CDR3 nucleotides are TGTGCCAGCAGCCAGGGGTACCAAGAGACCCAGTACTTC. Its protein is CASSQGYQETQYF. V and J are TRBV7-3 and TRBJ2-5; a weak D match, TRBD1 (6 bases). The V end was cut by 5 bases, the J end by 0 bases, with 7 bases between. Germline CDR1 reads SGHTA; CDR2 reads FQGTGA. The length of the CDR3 is 13 residues.